This entry is about one T cell receptor (beta chain). The data originate from a study of blood T cell repertoires in COVID-19. Authors' methods: From reference gene primer amplification, estimates of nucleated cell counts were derived. TCRdb's copy holds only in-frame clones and misses some; the assay was immunoSEQ multiplex PCR. The DNA gave D and trimming, while V, J and clone size come from that table. Found here are tens of thousands of clones, 65% to 80% of them singletons; the top ten hold under 50%. CDR1 MNHEY and CDR2 SVGAGI come from the germline V gene. CDR3 length equals 15 residues. V lost 5 bases and J 2 bases, leaving 13 bases between the germline ends.

Sequenced input: peripheral blood. The chain joins TRBV6-5 to TRBJ2-1; possibly TRBD2 for D (6 bases). The receptor was derived from a human donor in a cohort sampled during active COVID-19. This CDR3 is CASSTVRGPYNEQFF. The CDR3 DNA reads TGTGCCAGCAGTACCGTGCGGGGACCCTACAATGAGCAGTTCTTC.